Following are 24 T cell receptor beta chains from one sample sequenced in a study of response to subunit inactivated influenza vaccine. TCRdb fed the RT-PCR reads into MiXCR, producing one record per CDR3 protein. The sample has more than 450,000 distinct CDR3 sequences, 12% seen once. Source: PBMCs from blood, taken on the day of vaccination. The receptors originated from a man aged 50-59 years who received an inactivated influenza vaccine.

The chain employs TRBV6-1 and TRBJ1-6; D is possibly TRBD1 (6 bases). Trimming stripped 6 bases from V and 7 bases from J, with 25 bases between. This CDR3 has 18 residues. Germline CDR1 is MNHNS and CDR2 is SASEGT. CDR3 DNA: TGTGCCAGCAGCCACAACAGGGACGAGCGAGACGGGAATTCACCCCTCCACTTT. Translating it yields CASSHNRDERDGNSPLHF.

Many counts were recorded for this clonotype. The chain carries TRBV7-6 and TRBJ2-5; 7 nucleotides match TRBD2. The junction had 11 bases not matched to a gene; V was cut back by 3 bases and J by 7 bases. CDR3 length: 15 amino acids. The germline V gene has CDR1 SGHVS and CDR2 FNYEAQ. The CDR3 coding sequence is TGTGCCAGCAGCTTCACACTAGCGTCTTGGGGGACCCAGTACTTC. This translates into CASSFTLASWGTQYF. The full variable domain, in which reference TRBV7-6 and TRBJ2-5 provide the parts outside the CDR3, is GAGVSQSPRYKVTKRGQDVALRCDPISGHVSLYWYRQALGQGPEFLTYFNYEAQQDKSGLPNDRFSAERPEGSISTLTIQRTEQRDSAMYRCASSFTLASWGTQYFGPGTRLLVL.

The chain links TRBV28 to TRBJ2-7, with D possibly matching TRBD2 (6 bases). The CDR3 loop spans 15 amino acids. Germline CDR1 and CDR2: MDHEN and SYDVKM. V shed 6 bases and J shed 0 bases, with 15 bases lying between them. The CDR3 DNA reads as TGTGCCAGCAGATTTAGCGGAGGTAGCTCCTACGAGCAGTACTTC. It specifies CASRFSGGSSYEQYF. Based on the CDR3 plus reference TRBV28 and TRBJ2-7, the full variable domain is DVKVTQSSRYLVKRTGEKVFLECVQDMDHENMFWYRQDPGLGLRLIYFSYDVKMKEKGDIPEGYSVSREKKERFSLILESASTNQTSMYLCASRFSGGSSYEQYFGPGTRLTVT.

This chain uses TRBV12-3 or TRBV12-4 with TRBJ2-7, with 8 bases lining up with TRBD2. Trimming cost V 8 bases and J 3 bases; bases outside gene matches: 6. CDR3 size: 13 residues. The CDR3 coding sequence is TGTGCCAGCGGGGGACTAGTGGACTACGAGCAGTACTTC. Its translation is CASGGLVDYEQYF.

This clonotype was detected ten times or more. The chain joins TRBV11-2 to TRBJ2-7; TRBD1 agrees at 7 bases. Trimming at V came to 5 bases and at J to 4 bases, leaving 11 bases not matched to a gene. The CDR3 sequence is 15 residues long. In germline, CDR1 is SGHAT, CDR2 FQNNGV. Here the CDR3 DNA reads TGTGCCAGCAGCCGGACAAGGGGGCGGCTATACGAGCAGTACTTC. Protein: CASSRTRGRLYEQYF.

This clonotype was seen more than once but under ten times. The chain combines TRBV6-2 or TRBV6-3 with TRBJ1-4, with D uncertain. CDR1 is MNHEY, CDR2 SVGEGT, per germline. The V gene lost 6 bases and the J gene lost 0 bases, with 14 bases spanning the gap. This CDR3 comprises 16 residues. CDR3 residues: CASRNSSLSTNEKLFF. The CDR3 DNA follows: TGTGCCAGCAGGAACAGTTCCCTCTCAACTAATGAAAAACTGTTTTTT.

The chain couples TRBV18 to TRBJ2-5; D remains unclear. The CDR3 is 15 amino acids. The germline V gene has CDR1 KGHSH and CDR2 LQKENI. V was trimmed by 3 bases and J by 1 base, leaving 12 bases between them. CDR3 sequence: CASSPPFNPQETQYF. The CDR3 DNA reads as TGTGCCAGCTCACCGCCCTTTAATCCCCAAGAGACCCAGTACTTC.

CDR3 region: CASSQGTSGPLACEFF. The CDR3 nucleotides read TGTGCCAGCAGTCAAGGGACTAGCGGGCCCCTCGCCTGCGAGTTCTTC. The chain employs TRBV6-1 and TRBJ2-1; 12 nucleotides match TRBD2. The length of the CDR3 is 16 residues. With 5 bases clipped from V and 14 bases from J, the junction kept 16 bases outside the gene matches. CDR1 and CDR2 from the germline V gene are MNHNS and SASEGT.

This clonotype was seen ten or more times. This rearrangement joins TRBV12-3 or TRBV12-4 to TRBJ2-7, with TRBD1 matching over 9 bases. The CDR3 covers 14 residues. V lost 8 bases and J lost 2; bases outside the gene matches: 7. In nucleotides, the CDR3 is TGTGCCAGCTCACCAACAGGGGGCCCCTACGAGCAGTACTTC. This codes for CASSPTGGPYEQYF.

This chain joins TRBV3-1 and TRBJ1-6; maybe TRBD1 (6 bases). Germline lookup yields CDR1 LGHDT and CDR2 YNNKEL (reference sequence). The V and J ends lost 3 bases and 6 bases respectively, with 18 bases between them. This CDR3 is 17 amino acids long. The CDR3 here is CASSHFPGQTLNSPLHF. CDR3 in DNA: TGTGCCAGCAGCCATTTTCCGGGACAAACACTTAATTCACCCCTCCACTTT.

This rearrangement joins TRBV10-3 to TRBJ2-7, with TRBD1 matching over 10 bases. Germline CDR1 ENHRY, CDR2 SYGVKD. CDR3 length equals 17 residues. The V and J ends lost 5 bases and 5 bases, in that order; junction bases with no gene match: 15. The CDR3 here is CAISPRPPGQGRHEQYF. CDR3 nucleotide sequence: TGTGCCATCAGTCCGAGACCCCCGGGACAGGGGCGACACGAGCAGTACTTC.

This clonotype was recorded a few times. The chain links TRBV5-6 to TRBJ2-1, with D possibly TRBD2 on 6 matching bases. V dropped 3 bases and J dropped 8 bases, with 27 bases sitting between them. CDR3 length: 18 amino acids. Looked up from germline, CDR1 is SGHDT and CDR2 is YYEEEE. Here the CDR3 reads CASSSLARSVSFSYEQFF. In DNA, the CDR3 is TGTGCCAGCAGCTCCCTAGCGAGGAGTGTCTCGTTTAGTTATGAGCAGTTCTTC.

This chain links TRBV12-3 or TRBV12-4 with TRBJ2-7, with a possible D match to TRBD2 (6 bases). The CDR3 covers 15 residues. V was trimmed by 6 bases and J by 5 bases, leaving 20 bases between them. CDR3 nucleotides: TGTGCCAGCAGCCCTCAACAACTAGCAGCCCACGAGCAGTACTTC. Translated: CASSPQQLAAHEQYF.

This chain links TRBV5-4 with TRBJ2-1; D possibly uses TRBD1 or TRBD2 (6 bases each). The V gene lost 4 bases and the J gene lost 9 bases, with 17 bases spanning the gap. This CDR3 is built from 14 residues. Germline V gene lookup returns CDR1 SGHNT and CDR2 YYREEE (reference sequence). CDR3 sequence reads: CASSPGADQREQFF. DNA of the CDR3: TGTGCCAGCAGCCCGGGGGCAGATCAACGTGAGCAGTTCTTC.

The CDR3 spells CASRQHGLAYNEQFF. The CDR3 bases are TGTGCCAGCCGACAACACGGGTTAGCCTACAATGAGCAGTTCTTC. The rearrangement links TRBV12-3 or TRBV12-4 to TRBJ2-1, with D hard to call. V was shortened by 8 bases and J by 2 bases, with 16 bases between the two germline ends. The CDR3 consists of 15 residues.

This clonotype was counted at least ten times. At one end the junction does not follow the germline gene, possibly because of a read error. The V and J genes are TRBV20-1 and TRBJ1-2, with TRBD1 identical over 12 bases. Germline assignment: CDR1 DFQATT and CDR2 SNEGSKA (reference sequence). The CDR3 totals 17 residues. The CDR3 protein is CSADTKPGQGAKYGYTF. CDR3 bases: TGCAGTGCTGATACGAAACCGGGACAGGGGGCTAAGTATGGCTACACCTTC.

This rearrangement joins TRBV20-1 to TRBJ2-7; D call uncertain. Looked up from germline, CDR1 is DFQATT and CDR2 is SNEGSKA (reference sequence). V gave up 0 bases and J gave up 2 bases, with 8 bases separating them. The CDR3 runs to 13 residues. CDR3 bases: TGCAGTGCTAGAGAGCGGCATGCCTACGAGCAGTACTTC. It encodes CSARERHAYEQYF.

There are a few counts of this clonotype. J is TRBJ2-2 and V is TRBV4-2; D may be TRBD2 (6 bases). V lost 1 base to trimming and J lost 4 bases, with 10 bases between them. Germline assignment: CDR1 LGHNA and CDR2 YNFKEQ. This CDR3 spans 15 amino acids. The CDR3 nucleotides are TGTGCCAGCAGCCAAGCGGGGGAAAGCACCGGGGAGCTGTTTTTT. Protein: CASSQAGESTGELFF.

This clonotype was seen ten or more times. The chain uses TRBV5-1 and TRBJ2-5, with D perhaps TRBD2 (6 bases). This CDR3 region has 14 residues. Trimming removed 0 bases at V and 5 bases at J, with 11 bases between. Germline lookup yields CDR1 SGHRS and CDR2 YFSETQ. The CDR3 protein is CASSLARGLETQYF. DNA for the CDR3: TGCGCCAGCAGCTTGGCCCGGGGACTCGAGACCCAGTACTTC.

The V and J genes are TRBV12-3 or TRBV12-4 and TRBJ2-5; D ambiguous. V lost 1 base to trimming and J lost 5 bases, with 11 bases between them. This CDR3 has 14 amino acids. Written as DNA, the CDR3 is TGTGCCAGCAGTTTAGGATCTCTAAGGGAGACCCAGTACTTC. This codes for CASSLGSLRETQYF.

This clonotype was observed a few times. This chain connects TRBV20-1 to TRBJ2-1; the D is unclear. The CDR3 has 13 residues. V lost 1 base, J lost 10 bases, and 14 bases lay in between. Germline lookup yields CDR1 DFQATT and CDR2 SNEGSKA (reference sequence). In DNA, the CDR3 is TGCAGTGCTAGAGCCACGTGGAGCTGGGAGCAGTTCTTC. This encodes CSARATWSWEQFF.

This chain joins TRBV5-5 and TRBJ2-2; no firm D call. Germline CDR1 and CDR2: SGHKS and YYEKEE (reference sequence). The CDR3 totals 15 residues. Trimming left V 0 bases short and J 4 bases short, with 10 bases between. CDR3 in amino acids: CASSLASPSTGELFF. The DNA for the CDR3 is TGTGCCAGCAGCTTGGCGAGTCCGAGCACCGGGGAGCTGTTTTTT.

This clonotype has a count of ten or more. The chain is built from TRBV7-2 and TRBJ2-5; 8 bases fit TRBD2. The J segment lost 7 bases and the V segment lost 2 bases, leaving 0 bases of the junction unmatched. The CDR3 extends over 12 amino acids. In germline, CDR1 is SGHTA, CDR2 FQGNSA. In nucleotides, the CDR3 is TGTGCCAGCAGCTTAACTAGCGGGACCCAGTACTTC. Protein: CASSLTSGTQYF.

The chain employs TRBV19 and TRBJ1-2; 8 bases agree with TRBD1. V lost 5 bases to trimming and J lost 2 bases; unmatched junction nucleotides: 7. The CDR3 sequence is 15 residues long. Per the germline V gene, CDR1 is LNHDA and CDR2 is SQIVND (reference sequence). The CDR3 spells CASSGDRGVNYGYTF. DNA of the CDR3: TGTGCCAGTAGTGGTGACAGGGGCGTCAACTATGGCTACACCTTC. Filled out from reference TRBV19 and TRBJ1-2, the complete variable domain reads DGGITQSPKYLFRKEGQNVTLSCEQNLNHDAMYWYRQDPGQGLRLIYYSQIVNDFQKGDIAEGYSVSREKKESFPLTVTSAQKNPTAFYLCASSGDRGVNYGYTFGSGTRLTVV.